This T cell receptor beta chain was identified in a study of T cell responses to AZD1222 COVID-19 vaccine. A note on this clone: Its specificity is not known.

CDR3 length: 14 residues. Germline V gene lookup returns CDR1 SGDLS and CDR2 YYNGEE. V was pared by 2 bases and J by 3 bases, with 2 bases of the junction left unmatched. The assay was immunoSEQ multiplex PCR, and TCRdb's table has in-frame clones only and misses some. Among around 50,000 clones listed, 80% to 90% were seen once. Study results and caveats: The study sampled repertoires only after the peak T cell response. Donors were largely white British and mainly female; clonal diversity was possibly underestimated.

This TCR was recovered from an adult who received the AZD1222 COVID-19 vaccine. The material was peripheral blood, obtained 28 days after the second AZD1222 dose. The chain couples TRBV9 to TRBJ2-7; 10 bases agree with TRBD2. The CDR3 loop is CASSVGTSVYEQYF. The CDR3 DNA follows: TGTGCCAGCAGCGTGGGGACTAGCGTCTACGAGCAGTACTTC.